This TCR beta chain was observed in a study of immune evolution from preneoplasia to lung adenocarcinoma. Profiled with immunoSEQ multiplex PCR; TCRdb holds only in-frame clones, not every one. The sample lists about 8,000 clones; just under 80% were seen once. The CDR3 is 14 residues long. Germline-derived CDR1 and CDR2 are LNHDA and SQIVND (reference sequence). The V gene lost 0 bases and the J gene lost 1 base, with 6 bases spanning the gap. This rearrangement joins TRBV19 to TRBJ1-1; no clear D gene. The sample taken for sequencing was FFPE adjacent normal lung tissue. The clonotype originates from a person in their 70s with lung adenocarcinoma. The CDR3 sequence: CASSIDLENTEAFF. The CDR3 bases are TGTGCCAGTAGTATAGATCTGGAGAACACTGAAGCTTTCTTT.